These T cell receptor beta chains were read from a single sample in a study of T-cell memory formation after mild COVID-19. TCRdb reprocessed the 5' RACE reads via MiXCR and lists one record per CDR3 protein. The table lists around 450,000 distinct CDR3 sequences, about 24% of them singletons, with about 8.7% in the top ten. The specimen sequenced was PBMCs or a T cell subset sorted from them (not recorded which). The receptors were gathered from an adult woman who had mild COVID-19 (a few samples of this study predate the infection). Cell type and time point are not known. The CDR3 runs from the conserved cysteine through the conserved F or W. The D gene is left open where the match is weak. Rows may omit the clone size; those that give it use once, few, many or a size class.

J: TRBJ2-2; size: .; V: TRBV7-9; D: TRBD2; CDR3: CASSSSPLAAYTGELFF; DNA: TGTGCCAGCAGCTCATCGCCACTAGCGGCCTACACCGGGGAGCTGTTTTTT
J: TRBJ2-5; size: few; V: TRBV20-1; D: .; CDR3: CSARGAPMETQYF; DNA: TGCAGTGCTAGAGGGGCTCCGATGGAGACCCAGTACTTC
J: TRBJ2-3; size: .; V: TRBV5-8; D: TRBD1; CDR3: CASSLAGQGPDTQYF; DNA: TGTGCCAGCAGCTTGGCAGGACAGGGGCCAGATACGCAGTATTTT
J: TRBJ1-1; size: .; V: TRBV7-9; D: .; CDR3: CASITGTFTEAFF; DNA: TGTGCCAGCATTACGGGCACTTTCACTGAAGCTTTCTTT
J: TRBJ2-2; size: few; V: TRBV15; D: TRBD2; CDR3: CATSRDRTSRTGELFF; DNA: TGTGCCACCAGCAGAGATAGGACTAGCCGCACCGGGGAGCTGTTTTTT
J: TRBJ2-2; size: few; V: TRBV4-3; D: .; CDR3: CASSQDWHPQNTGELFF; DNA: TGCGCCAGCAGCCAAGATTGGCACCCCCAGAACACCGGGGAGCTGTTTTTT
J: TRBJ1-5; size: .; V: TRBV20-1; D: TRBD1; CDR3: CSARTGTLRYLQHF; DNA: TGCAGTGCTAGGACAGGGACCTTAAGATATCTCCAGCATTTT
J: TRBJ2-7; size: .; V: TRBV27; D: .; CDR3: CASSLRQSYEQYF; DNA: TGTGCCAGCAGTTTGCGGCAGAGCTACGAGCAGTACTTC
J: TRBJ2-7; size: .; V: TRBV6-6; D: TRBD1; CDR3: CASSQQGAGSYEQYF; DNA: TGTGCCAGCAGTCAGCAGGGGGCTGGCTCCTACGAGCAGTACTTC
J: TRBJ2-1; size: .; V: TRBV24-1; D: TRBD2; CDR3: CATSDPPGTSGYNEQFF; DNA: TGTGCCACCAGTGATCCCCCCGGGACTAGCGGGTACAATGAGCAGTTCTTC
J: TRBJ2-7; size: few; V: TRBV6-5; D: TRBD2; CDR3: CASSTWTSGREQYF; DNA: TGTGCCAGCAGTACGTGGACTAGCGGGAGGGAGCAGTACTTC